This TCR beta chain was documented in a study of blood T cell repertoires in COVID-19. Assay used: immunoSEQ multiplex PCR; TCRdb lists only in-frame clones, some missing. The table shows approximately 50,000 clones, with about nine tenths occurring only once. J was trimmed by 7 bases and V by 4 bases; bases with no gene match: 7. The germline CDR1 and CDR2 sequences are MNHEY and SVGAGI. CDR3 length: 15 amino acids. The rearrangement links TRBV6-5 to TRBJ1-5; 10 bases line up with TRBD1. Sequencing used peripheral blood. This receptor was taken from a man aged 70-80 years with acute or convalescent COVID-19. CDR3 loop: CASSSRDRGSQPQHF. The CDR3 DNA is TGTGCCAGCAGTTCCCGGGACAGGGGAAGCCAGCCCCAGCATTTT.